Presented here are 27 T cell receptor beta chains from one specimen sequenced in a study of cytomegalovirus exposure and HLA in healthy donors. PCR was performed using 60 Vbeta and 13 Jbeta primers. The data were produced by immunoSEQ multiplex PCR, yet TCRdb's version contains in-frame clones alone and is incomplete. This table holds 95,000 to 110,000 clones, roughly 80% found once. The sample consisted of PBMCs. The origin of the receptors is a man aged 25-45 years in good health and CMV-seronegative.

The V gene is TRBV25-1, the J gene TRBJ2-1; no clear D. This CDR3 contains 13 residues. CDR1 is MGHDK and CDR2 is SYGVNS in the germline V gene. V lost 4 bases, J lost 4 bases, and 8 bases lay in between. CDR3 nucleotide sequence: TGTGCCAGCAGTGTGAACAGTTACAATGAGCAGTTCTTC. It specifies CASSVNSYNEQFF.

In nucleotides, the CDR3 is TGTGCCAGCAGTTCCCCCTCTAGCGATGAGCAGTTCTTC. As protein: CASSSPSSDEQFF. This rearrangement joins TRBV6-5 to TRBJ2-1, with a weak D call TRBD2 (6 bases). Germline V gene data show CDR1 as MNHEY and CDR2 as SVGAGI. This CDR3 has 13 residues. V shed 4 bases and J shed 8 bases, with 12 bases lying between them.

This clone was detected only once. The junction differs from germline at one of its ends, possibly a read error. Written as DNA, the CDR3 is TGTGCCAGCACTGAACGAGCGGGGGAGATCAAGCAGTACTTC. This translates into CASTERAGEIKQYF. The chain joins TRBV2 to TRBJ2-7; 8 nucleotides align to TRBD2. This CDR3 is 14 amino acids long. Germline CDR1 reads SNHLY; CDR2 reads FYNNEI.

This chain links TRBV2 with TRBJ2-1; 11 bases are a match to TRBD2. V shed 5 bases, J shed 2 bases, and the junction held 2 bases outside the gene matches. This CDR3 spans 15 amino acids. The V gene's germline CDR1 is SNHLY and CDR2 FYNNEI. In DNA form, the CDR3 reads TGTGCCAGCAGTCAACTAGCGGGGGCCTACAATGAGCAGTTCTTC. Its protein is CASSQLAGAYNEQFF.

The chain couples TRBV11-2 to TRBJ1-2; 10 nucleotides align to TRBD1. The V gene's germline CDR1 is SGHAT and CDR2 FQNNGV. The CDR3 loop spans 15 amino acids. After removal of 5 bases from V and 1 base from J, the junction contained 4 bases not matched to a gene. In nucleotides, the CDR3 is TGTGCCAGCAGCGGATGGACAGGGGGTAACTATGGCTACACCTTC. It specifies CASSGWTGGNYGYTF.

As to this clone: Other DNA sequences from this sample encode an identical CDR3 as well. This chain uses TRBV6-5 with TRBJ1-5; D is ambiguous. The CDR3 loop spans 13 amino acids. Germline lookup yields CDR1 MNHEY and CDR2 SVGAGI. Trimming took off 6 bases at V and 1 base at J, with 7 bases between the two ends. CDR3: CASSLVSNQPQHF. As DNA, the CDR3 is TGTGCCAGCAGCCTCGTAAGCAATCAGCCCCAGCATTTT.

This clone was detected a few times. The chain couples TRBV13 to TRBJ2-2, with D unclear. Germline V gene lookup returns CDR1 PRHDT and CDR2 FYEKMQ (reference sequence). V lost 5 bases and J lost 2, with 3 bases in between. The CDR3 sequence is 12 residues long. CDR3 loop: CASSPNTGELFF. The CDR3 DNA reads as TGTGCCAGCAGCCCAAACACCGGGGAGCTGTTTTTT.

The chain links TRBV10-3 to TRBJ2-5, with 9 nucleotides matching TRBD2. This CDR3 has 17 amino acids. The V segment lost 2 bases and the J segment 0 bases; nucleotides outside the gene matches: 7. CDR1 and CDR2 from the germline V gene are ENHRY and SYGVKD. The CDR3 nucleotides read TGTGCCATCAGTGAGCAGGGACTAGCCCCGTACCAAGAGACCCAGTACTTC. Translation: CAISEQGLAPYQETQYF.

This chain joins TRBV6-5 and TRBJ2-5; no clear D. The germline CDR1 and CDR2 sequences are MNHEY and SVGAGI. Trimming pared 2 bases from V and 5 bases from J, leaving 9 bases between. The length of the CDR3 is 13 residues. As DNA, the CDR3 is TGTGCCAGCAGTTACCGGTCGTGGGAGACCCAGTACTTC. This codes for CASSYRSWETQYF.

This clone came up a few times. The chain joins TRBV28 to TRBJ1-4; D is ambiguous. CDR1 is MDHEN and CDR2 is SYDVKM in the germline V gene. The CDR3 covers 15 residues. The V end was cut by 7 bases, the J end by 10 bases, with 22 bases between. The CDR3 nucleotides are TGTGCCAGCACCCTATTCGGAGGAGGGAGCGGAAAACTGTTTTTT. This sequence encodes CASTLFGGGSGKLFF.

This chain joins TRBV6-1 and TRBJ2-7; D unresolved. Deletions cut 1 base from V and 2 bases from J, with 3 bases between. CDR1 and CDR2 (germline): MNHNS, SASEGT. The CDR3 spans 12 residues. CDR3 loop: CASSEGTYEQYF. CDR3 sequence (DNA): TGTGCCAGCAGTGAAGGTACCTACGAGCAGTACTTC.

This chain connects TRBV12-5 to TRBJ2-1, with 10 nucleotides matching TRBD2. This CDR3 spans 20 amino acids. Germline CDR1 reads LGHNT; CDR2 reads FRNRAP. The V gene end was trimmed by 3 bases and the J gene end by 0 bases; junction bases not matched to a gene: 14. The CDR3 DNA reads as TGTGCTAGTGGTTTTGGGTTTGAGAAGAGCGGGAGGGCCTCCTACAATGAGCAGTTCTTC. Translating gives CASGFGFEKSGRASYNEQFF.

The CDR3 loop is CASSARPGGSETQYF. In DNA form, the CDR3 reads TGTGCCAGCAGTGCTCGGCCAGGGGGATCGGAGACCCAGTACTTC. The chain carries TRBV6-5 and TRBJ2-5; TRBD1 aligns across 7 bases. The CDR3 length is 15 residues. Trimming cost V 5 bases and J 5 bases; bases outside gene matches: 11. Per the germline V gene, CDR1 is MNHEY and CDR2 is SVGAGI.

The V and J genes are TRBV5-1 and TRBJ2-6, with TRBD1 matching over 9 bases. The V gene end was trimmed by 0 bases and the J gene end by 4 bases; junction bases not matched to a gene: 8. The germline gives CDR1 SGHRS, CDR2 YFSETQ. This CDR3 is 18 amino acids long. CDR3 nucleotide sequence: TGCGCCAGCAGCTTGGATGGACAGGGGTTCTCCGGGGCCAACGTCCTGACTTTC. Translating gives CASSLDGQGFSGANVLTF.

The chain has TRBV7-9 and TRBJ2-7; 9 bases fit TRBD1. There are 15 residues in the CDR3. The junction had 6 bases not matched to a gene; V was cut back by 4 bases and J by 2 bases. The germline gives CDR1 SEHNR, CDR2 FQNEAQ (reference sequence). For the CDR3, the DNA is TGTGCCAGCAGCTCTGGGGGGACAGGGCCCTACGAGCAGTACTTC. It translates to CASSSGGTGPYEQYF.

The CDR3 DNA follows: TGTGCCAGCAGCCAAGTAGGTTGGCGGGAGGTATCCGAGCAGTACTTC. Translated, it gives CASSQVGWREVSEQYF. The gene calls are TRBV4-2 and TRBJ2-7, with 8 bases lining up with TRBD2. The CDR3 length is 16 residues. V lost 1 base to trimming and J lost 6 bases; unmatched junction nucleotides: 11. Germline values: CDR1 LGHNA, CDR2 YNFKEQ.

This clone occurred a few times. V and J are TRBV2 and TRBJ2-2, with TRBD2 matching 8 bases. CDR1 and CDR2 from the germline V gene are SNHLY and FYNNEI. The CDR3 has 15 amino acids. The ends lost 10 bases at V and 4 bases at J; junction bases unmatched: 11. The CDR3: CAIPGREESTGELFF. The CDR3 region has the DNA TGTGCCATCCCTGGGCGGGAGGAGAGCACCGGGGAGCTGTTTTTT. The variable domain in full, with the rest retrieved from reference TRBV2 and TRBJ2-2, is EPEVTQTPSHQVTQMGQEVILRCVPISNHLYFYWYRQILGQKVEFLVSFYNNEISEKSEIFDDQFSVERPDGSNFTLKIRSTKLEDSAMYFCAIPGREESTGELFFGEGSRLTVL.

In this sample, this clone turned up a few times. The V gene is TRBV4-2, the J gene TRBJ2-1; a possible D gene is TRBD2 (5 bases). The V end lost 3 bases, the J end lost 6 bases, and 18 bases lay between the germline ends. Germline CDR1 and CDR2: LGHNA and YNFKEQ. This CDR3 contains 16 residues. The CDR3 region has the DNA TGTGCCAGCAGCCAGTTATTACAACAGCGGCGCAATGAGCAGTTCTTC. It is translated as CASSQLLQQRRNEQFF.

The chain carries TRBV10-1 and TRBJ1-5; 8 bases agree with TRBD1. This CDR3 comprises 14 residues. CDR1 is WNHNN, CDR2 SYGVQD, per germline (reference sequence). Trimming took 8 bases from V and 6 from J; bases not matched to a gene: 9. DNA for the CDR3: TGCGCCAGCTTCAGGGGGCATGGTAGTCAGCCCCAGCATTTT. As protein: CASFRGHGSQPQHF.

This chain links TRBV4-1 with TRBJ2-5; D is perhaps TRBD2 (5 bases). Per germline, CDR1 MGHRA and CDR2 YSYEKL. The V and J ends lost 0 bases and 6 bases respectively, with 14 bases between them. CDR3 length equals 15 residues. The CDR3 protein is CASSQDGLARKTQYF. The DNA for the CDR3 is TGCGCCAGCAGCCAAGATGGGCTAGCAAGGAAGACCCAGTACTTC.

The genes are TRBV5-1 and TRBJ2-7, with TRBD2 identical over 10 bases. V shed 4 bases, J shed 1 base, and the junction held 2 bases outside the gene matches. Germline lookup yields CDR1 SGHRS and CDR2 YFSETQ. The CDR3 is made up of 14 amino acids. CDR3 residues: CASSPSGSSYEQYF. The CDR3, as DNA: TGCGCCAGCAGCCCTAGCGGGAGTTCCTACGAGCAGTACTTC.

The chain employs TRBV19 and TRBJ2-5; TRBD1 agrees at 7 bases. CDR1 is LNHDA, CDR2 SQIVND, per germline (reference sequence). The trim removed 3 bases at V and 5 bases at J, leaving 6 bases unmatched. There are 14 residues in the CDR3. The CDR3 reads CASSIKGAGETQYF. The CDR3 DNA reads TGTGCCAGTAGTATTAAGGGGGCAGGGGAGACCCAGTACTTC.

The chain recombines TRBV18 with TRBJ2-5; D uncertain. V was cut by 0 bases and J by 3 bases, with 8 bases left in between. The CDR3 is 14 residues long. Per germline, CDR1 KGHSH and CDR2 LQKENI. In nucleotides, the CDR3 is TGTGCCAGCTCACCACCTAACAGTAAAGAGACCCAGTACTTC. Amino acid sequence: CASSPPNSKETQYF.

This chain uses TRBV10-2 with TRBJ2-5, with 8 nucleotides matching TRBD2. Trimming took 4 bases from V and 2 from J; bases not matched to a gene: 3. Germline lookup yields CDR1 WSHSY and CDR2 SAAADI. The CDR3 is 14 amino acids. CDR3 residues: CASSVREVQETQYF. CDR3 sequence (DNA): TGCGCCAGCAGTGTGCGGGAGGTTCAAGAGACCCAGTACTTC.

This clone was counted once. The rearrangement uses TRBV7-3 and TRBJ2-5; D is uncertain. The CDR3 is 13 amino acids. V dropped 3 bases and J dropped 2 bases, with 7 bases sitting between them. Germline V gives CDR1 SGHTA, CDR2 FQGTGA. The CDR3 nucleotides read TGTGCCAGCAGCTTCAGGAATCAAGAGACCCAGTACTTC. Its protein product is CASSFRNQETQYF. The entire variable domain, with the rest obtained from reference TRBV7-3 and TRBJ2-5, is as follows: GAGVSQTPSNKVTEKGKYVELRCDPISGHTALYWYRQSLGQGPEFLIYFQGTGAADDSGLPNDRFFAVRPEGSVSTLKIQRTERGDSAVYLCASSFRNQETQYFGPGTRLLVL.

The J gene is TRBJ2-1, the V gene TRBV6-5, with unresolved D. With 4 bases removed from V and 8 bases from J, the gap between germline ends came to 12 bases. Germline V gene lookup returns CDR1 MNHEY and CDR2 SVGAGI. The CDR3 spans 13 residues. CDR3 loop: CASSLTRNDEQFF. CDR3 DNA: TGTGCCAGCAGTTTGACTCGAAACGATGAGCAGTTCTTC.

This clone appeared once. This rearrangement joins TRBV2 to TRBJ1-1; D is undetermined. The CDR3 totals 14 residues. With 2 bases removed from V and 1 base from J, the gap between germline ends came to 8 bases. Germline loops: CDR1 SNHLY, CDR2 FYNNEI. CDR3 in amino acids: CASSERPGNTEAFF. CDR3 coding DNA: TGTGCCAGCAGTGAACGTCCGGGGAACACTGAAGCTTTCTTT.